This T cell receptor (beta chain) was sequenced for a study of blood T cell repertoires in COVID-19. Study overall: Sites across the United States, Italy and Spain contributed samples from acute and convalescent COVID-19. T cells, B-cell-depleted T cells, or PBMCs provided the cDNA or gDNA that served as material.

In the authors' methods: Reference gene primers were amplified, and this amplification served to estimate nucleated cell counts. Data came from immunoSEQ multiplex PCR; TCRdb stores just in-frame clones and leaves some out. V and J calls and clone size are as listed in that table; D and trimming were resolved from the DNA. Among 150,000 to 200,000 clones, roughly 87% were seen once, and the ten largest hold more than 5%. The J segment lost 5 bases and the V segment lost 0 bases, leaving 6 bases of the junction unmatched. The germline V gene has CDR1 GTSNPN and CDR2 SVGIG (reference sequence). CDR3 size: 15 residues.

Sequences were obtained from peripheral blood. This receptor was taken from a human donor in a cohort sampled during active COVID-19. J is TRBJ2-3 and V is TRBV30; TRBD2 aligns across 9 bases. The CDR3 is CAWSVAGGPLDTQYF. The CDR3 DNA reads TGTGCCTGGAGTGTCGCGGGGGGGCCTTTAGATACGCAGTATTTT.